This TCR beta chain was sequenced for a study of T cells in Graves' hyperthyroidism and ophthalmopathy. The CDR3 is made up of 15 amino acids. The germline V gene encodes CDR1 SGHVS and CDR2 FQNEAQ. Deletions cut 4 bases from V and 9 bases from J, with 16 bases between. Pregnant or lactating patients were excluded, as were those with uncontrolled infection or other autoimmune disease. Together with thyroid ultrasound, orbital computed tomography, serum thyroxine and TRAb, clinical symptoms were used for diagnoses. RNA transcripts gave rise to amplified TCR beta CDR3 regions. First-round RT-PCR with HTBI primers amplified the TCR CDR3 region. Each CDR3 protein is one row after TCRdb ran MiXCR on the multiplex PCR reads. The sample includes hundreds of thousands of distinct CDR3 sequences, just under 45% of them seen just once. With respect to this clonotype: The antigen remains undetermined.

Broader study findings: Among thyroid clonotypes expanded above 0.001, most also appeared in blood. Median prediction lead before ophthalmopathy onset was around seven months with the model.

The sequence was obtained from an adult man with Graves' disease, either hyperthyroidism or ophthalmopathy (not recorded which). V is TRBV7-8 and J is TRBJ1-6; possible D gene TRBD1, 5 bases. Input material: peripheral blood or thyroid tissue (not recorded which). Written as DNA, the CDR3 is TGTGCCAGCAGCTGGGATAAACCGGGGGTTTCACCCCTCCACTTT. Amino acid sequence: CASSWDKPGVSPLHF.